This T cell receptor (beta chain) was profiled in a study of shared clonotypes between healthy human individuals (dated by TCRdb to 2020 to 2021). General notes on the study: A few men and two women, aged 18 to 49 years, made up the cohort. For each donor, CD4 naive and CD4 memory were each run on three plates, CD8 naive on two plates, and CD8 memory on one plate. The study deeply sequenced blood TCR repertoires of about 5 healthy adults to estimate repertoire size and the extent of clonotype sharing between individuals. Different laboratories and diverse techniques were used to prepare libraries and sequence TCR repertoires, to increase sequencing depth and limit assay-specific biases. Leukapheresis yielded between about 0.94 and 8.9 billion PBMCs per donor. Broad study findings and their caveats: Pairwise subsampling led to the expectation that sequencing depth would affect the degree of clonotype sharing among donors. Incomplete sequencing was indicated by rarefaction of sorted-subset datasets, despite the large sequencing depth. The genetic and exposure-history diversity represented was limited by the small number of donors. Higher generation probabilities were observed for clonotypes shared by all four sorted-subset donors than for non-shared clonotypes. Only blood was sampled, and tissue TCR repertoires likely differ from those in blood. Naive subsets generally had larger estimated clonotype richness than memory subsets. When a handful of donors were compared, the shared fraction of clonotypes was roughly 4.8% for naive CD4, approximately 3.5% for naive CD8, 2.3% for memory CD4, and less than 0.5% for memory CD8.

Using the deep immunoSEQ assay, multiplex PCR amplified TCR CDR3 regions from genomic DNA. Extracted genomic DNA from each cell subset was spread evenly across all wells of several immunoSEQ 96-well plates, with each plate serving as a replicate. For sorted subsets, each replicate PCR was loaded with around 200 ng genomic DNA, equivalent to approximately 27,000 T cell genomes. Purified libraries were quantified with a Qubit 3.0 fluorometer, sized on a Bioanalyzer 2100, and re-quantified with the KAPA Library Quantification kit. Each immunoSEQ 96-well plate was sequenced on its own single-read 150-cycle Illumina NextSeq 550 flow cell. Concerning the study's data processing: The immunoSEQ output contained only junctional sequences without quality scores, so filtering could not match that applied to full-length reads. Sequences were annotated with PyIR, a Python wrapper for IgBLAST v1.9, using IMGT germline references to assign V/J genes and CDR3. Reads with weak V/J assignments (E-value above 1e-6), missing CDR3, stop codons, out-of-frame junctions, or ambiguous translated residues were removed. V3J clonotypes were defined as sequences sharing an identical inferred V gene, J gene, and CDR3 amino acid sequence. To compute the percentage overlap between repertoires, the number of shared unique clonotypes was divided by the size of the smaller repertoire. Richness of each repertoire was evaluated using RTK rarefaction, the Chao1 estimator, and Recon v2.1 estimates of unobserved clonotypes. Generation probabilities for all TCRbeta clonotypes obtained by the gDNA method from several donors were computed using OLGA. TCRdb took this table from immuneACCESS and kept in-frame rearrangements with V and J called. Such tables lack part of the clones; where checked against another copy, unresolved V genes explain under half of the gap, and the rest is unexplained. The V and J calls and clone size are taken from that table; D and trimming were inferred from the DNA. This sample comprises about 2 million clones, 85% to 95% of them detected only once. Of the sample, more than 0.1% is held by the ten largest clones.

The donors were healthy, HIV-negative adults with no recently reported acute infections or vaccinations. Every donor was a Caucasian adult residing in Nashville, Tennessee, USA. CD4+ T cells were enriched through magnetic negative selection, after which naive cells were positively selected on CD45RA and the remaining negative fraction served as the memory subset. Blood was obtained by leukapheresis, after which PBMCs were separated by Ficoll-Histopaque density gradient centrifugation and cryopreserved in liquid nitrogen vapor phase. Analytical flow cytometry was used to check the purity and quantity of each magnetically sorted T cell population. Each sorted fraction had its genomic DNA isolated and then quantified by UV absorbance on a Nanodrop 2000c. Spanning cysteine to phenylalanine, the CDR3 consists of 13 amino acids. Only CDR3 DNA remains: 39 bases, in frame from the first base. From a lookup of the germline V gene, CDR1 and CDR2 are MNHEY and SVGAGI. V drops 6 bases and J drops 4 bases, leaving 10 bases in between.

For this clone: What antigen it recognizes has not been identified. No much larger clonotype is one base removed from it; base qualities were not supplied. This CDR3 is also generated by other DNA sequences in the sample.

The receptor comes from a man aged 18 to 30 in good health. The chain employs TRBV6-5 and TRBJ1-5; TRBD1 is a possible D gene, resting on 6 matching bases. Input material: naive CD4+ T cells sorted from blood. The sample's cell subset or site label is to be understood as: CD45RA+ positively selected. CDR3 region: CASSRDNNQPQHF. The nucleotides are TGTGCCAGCAGCCGGGACAATAATCAGCCCCAGCATTTT.